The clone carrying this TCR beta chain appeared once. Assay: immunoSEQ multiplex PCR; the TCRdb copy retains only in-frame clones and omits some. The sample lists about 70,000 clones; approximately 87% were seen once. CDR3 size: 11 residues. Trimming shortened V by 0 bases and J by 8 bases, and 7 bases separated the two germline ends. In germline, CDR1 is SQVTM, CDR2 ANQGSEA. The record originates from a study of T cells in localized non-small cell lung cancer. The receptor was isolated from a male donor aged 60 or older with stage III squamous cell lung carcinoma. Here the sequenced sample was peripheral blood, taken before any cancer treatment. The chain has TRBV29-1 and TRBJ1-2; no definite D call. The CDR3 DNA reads TGCAGCGTTGAAGAAAGGCTCGGCTACACCTTC. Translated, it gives CSVEERLGYTF.